The T cell receptor beta chain under discussion was sequenced for a study of blood T cell repertoires in COVID-19. The overall study: PBMCs, B-cell-depleted T cells, or T cells provided the cDNA or gDNA that made up the material.

Clones were read by immunoSEQ multiplex PCR, and TCRdb kept only the in-frame ones, dropping some. Of 110,000 or so clones detected, about four fifths appear once; the ten largest clones hold 4% to 4.5%. The sample holds a few counts of this clone. The CDR3 has 17 amino acids. Germline CDR1 and CDR2: LGHNA and YSLEER. With 0 bases removed from V and 3 bases from J, the gap between germline ends came to 12 bases. The TCR originated in a woman in her 70s with acute or convalescent COVID-19. The sequenced sample was peripheral blood. V gene TRBV4-3 combines with J gene TRBJ1-6, with no clear D. The CDR3 region is CASSQDDFQIYNSPLHF. The DNA of the CDR3 is TGCGCCAGCAGCCAAGATGATTTTCAGATCTATAATTCACCCCTCCACTTT.